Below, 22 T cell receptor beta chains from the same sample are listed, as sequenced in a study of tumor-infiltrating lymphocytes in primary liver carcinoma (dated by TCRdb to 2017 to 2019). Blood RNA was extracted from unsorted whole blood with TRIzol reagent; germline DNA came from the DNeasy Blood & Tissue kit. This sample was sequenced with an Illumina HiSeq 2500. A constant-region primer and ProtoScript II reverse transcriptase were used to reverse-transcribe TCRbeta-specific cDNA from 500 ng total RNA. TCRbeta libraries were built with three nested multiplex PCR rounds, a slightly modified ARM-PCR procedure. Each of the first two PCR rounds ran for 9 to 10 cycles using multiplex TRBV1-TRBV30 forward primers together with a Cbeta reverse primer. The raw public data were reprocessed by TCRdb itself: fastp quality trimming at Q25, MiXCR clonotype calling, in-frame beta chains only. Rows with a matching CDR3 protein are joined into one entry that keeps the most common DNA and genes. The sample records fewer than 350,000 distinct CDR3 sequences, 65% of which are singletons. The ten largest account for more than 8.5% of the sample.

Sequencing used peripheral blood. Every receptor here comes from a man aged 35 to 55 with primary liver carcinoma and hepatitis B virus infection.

Here the CDR3 reads CASSETGGDTGELFF. As DNA, the CDR3 is TGTGCCAGCAGTGAAACGGGAGGGGACACCGGGGAGCTGTTTTTT. V is TRBV6-1 and J is TRBJ2-2; 8 bases agree with TRBD2. Germline V gene sequence: CDR1 MNHNS, CDR2 SASEGT. V dropped 2 bases and J dropped 3; count of bases not matched to a gene: 2. The CDR3 has 15 residues.

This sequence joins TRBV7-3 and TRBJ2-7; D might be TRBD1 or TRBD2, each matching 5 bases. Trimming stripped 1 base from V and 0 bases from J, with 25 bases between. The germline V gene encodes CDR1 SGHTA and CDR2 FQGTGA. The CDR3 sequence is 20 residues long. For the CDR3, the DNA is TGTGCCAGCAGCTTAAAGTATGGGGACCCTAAGCCGACTTCCTCCTACGAGCAGTACTTC. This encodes CASSLKYGDPKPTSSYEQYF.

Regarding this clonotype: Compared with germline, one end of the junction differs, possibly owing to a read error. Here the CDR3 DNA reads TGCGCCAGCTGCCAAGCGCGGGAGGGGGACTCTGAAGCTTTCTTT. It translates to CASCQAREGDSEAFF. The chain joins TRBV4-1 to TRBJ1-1; TRBD1 might be the D (6 bases). The germline CDR1 and CDR2 sequences are MGHRA and YSYEKL. The CDR3 extends over 15 amino acids.

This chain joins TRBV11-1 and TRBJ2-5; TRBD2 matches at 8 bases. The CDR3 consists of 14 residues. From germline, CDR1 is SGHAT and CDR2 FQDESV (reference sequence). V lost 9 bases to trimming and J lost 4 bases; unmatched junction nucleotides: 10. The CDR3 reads CASTPGTRVETQYF. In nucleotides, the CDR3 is TGTGCCAGTACCCCCGGGACTAGGGTAGAGACCCAGTACTTC.

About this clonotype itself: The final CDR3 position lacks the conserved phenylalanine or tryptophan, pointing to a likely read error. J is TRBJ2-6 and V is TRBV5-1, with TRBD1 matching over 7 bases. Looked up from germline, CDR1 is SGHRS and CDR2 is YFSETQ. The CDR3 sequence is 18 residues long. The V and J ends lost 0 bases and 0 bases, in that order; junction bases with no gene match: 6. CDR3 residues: CASSLGQGLGSGANVLTL. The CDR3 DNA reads TGCGCCAGCAGCTTGGGACAGGGTTTGGGCTCTGGGGCCAACGTCCTGACTTTA.

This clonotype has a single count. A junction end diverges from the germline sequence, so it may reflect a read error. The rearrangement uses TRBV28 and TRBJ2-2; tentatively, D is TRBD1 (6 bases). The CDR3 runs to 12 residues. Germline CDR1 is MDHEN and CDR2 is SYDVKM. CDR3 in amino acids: CASSLNAGALFF. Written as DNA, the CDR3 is TGTGCCAGCAGTCTAAATGCAGGGGCGCTGTTTTTC.

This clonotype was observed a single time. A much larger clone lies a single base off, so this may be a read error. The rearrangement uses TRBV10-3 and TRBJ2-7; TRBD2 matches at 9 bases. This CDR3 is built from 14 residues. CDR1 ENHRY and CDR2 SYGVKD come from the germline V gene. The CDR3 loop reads CAISEAGGGYEQHF. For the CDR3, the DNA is TGTGCCATCAGTGAGGCGGGAGGGGGCTACGAGCAGCACTTC.

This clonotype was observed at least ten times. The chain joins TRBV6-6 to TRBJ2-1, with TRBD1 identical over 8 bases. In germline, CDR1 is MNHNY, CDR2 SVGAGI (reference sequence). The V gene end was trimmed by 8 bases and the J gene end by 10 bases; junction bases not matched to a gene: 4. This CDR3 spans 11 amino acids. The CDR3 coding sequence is TGTGCCAGCGGGACAGGAGTGGAGCAGTTCTTC. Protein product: CASGTGVEQFF.

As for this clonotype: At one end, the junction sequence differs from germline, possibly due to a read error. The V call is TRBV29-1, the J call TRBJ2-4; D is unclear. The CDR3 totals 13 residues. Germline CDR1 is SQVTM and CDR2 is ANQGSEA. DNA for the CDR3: TGCGGCGTTGGTGCTGACCCAAGAAACATTCAGTACTTC. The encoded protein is CGVGADPRNIQYF.

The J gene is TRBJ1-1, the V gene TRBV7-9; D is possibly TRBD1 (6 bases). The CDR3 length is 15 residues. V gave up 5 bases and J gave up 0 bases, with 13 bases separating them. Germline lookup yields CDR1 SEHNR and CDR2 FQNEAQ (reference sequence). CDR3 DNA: TGTGCCAGCAGCGGGAGGGCAGGGGTGAACACTGAAGCTTTCTTT. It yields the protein CASSGRAGVNTEAFF.

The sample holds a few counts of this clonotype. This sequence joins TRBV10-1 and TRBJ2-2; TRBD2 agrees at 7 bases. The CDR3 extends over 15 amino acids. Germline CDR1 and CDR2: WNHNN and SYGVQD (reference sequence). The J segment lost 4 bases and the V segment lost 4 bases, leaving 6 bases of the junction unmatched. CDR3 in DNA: TGCGCCAGCAGTGGACCAGCGGGAACCACCGGGGAGCTGTTTTTT. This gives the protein CASSGPAGTTGELFF.

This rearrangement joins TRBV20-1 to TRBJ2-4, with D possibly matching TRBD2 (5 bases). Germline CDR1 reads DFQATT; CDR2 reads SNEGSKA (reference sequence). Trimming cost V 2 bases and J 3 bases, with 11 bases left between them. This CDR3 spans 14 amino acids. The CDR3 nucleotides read TGCAGTGCTAGATTGCCTCGGGGCAAAAACATTCAGTACTTC. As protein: CSARLPRGKNIQYF.

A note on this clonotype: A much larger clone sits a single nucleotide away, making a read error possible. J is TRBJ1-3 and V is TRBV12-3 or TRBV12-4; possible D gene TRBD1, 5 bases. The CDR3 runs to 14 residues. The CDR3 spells CATGARSSGDTIYF. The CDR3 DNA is TGTGCTACTGGGGCGCGAAGCTCTGGAGACACCATATATTTT.

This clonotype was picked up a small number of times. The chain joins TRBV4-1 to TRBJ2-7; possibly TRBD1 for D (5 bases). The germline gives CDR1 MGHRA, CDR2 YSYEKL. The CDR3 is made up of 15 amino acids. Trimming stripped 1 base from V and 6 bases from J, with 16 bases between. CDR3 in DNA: TGCGCCAGCAGCCAAGTGCCCAGGGTAGGGGCCGAGCAGTACTTC. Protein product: CASSQVPRVGAEQYF.

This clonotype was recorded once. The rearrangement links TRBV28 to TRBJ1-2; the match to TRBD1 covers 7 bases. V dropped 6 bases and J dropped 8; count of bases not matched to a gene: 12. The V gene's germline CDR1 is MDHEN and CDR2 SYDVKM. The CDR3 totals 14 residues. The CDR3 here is CASRNQTGLGGYTF. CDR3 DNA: TGTGCCAGCAGGAACCAGACAGGGCTCGGGGGCTACACCTTC.

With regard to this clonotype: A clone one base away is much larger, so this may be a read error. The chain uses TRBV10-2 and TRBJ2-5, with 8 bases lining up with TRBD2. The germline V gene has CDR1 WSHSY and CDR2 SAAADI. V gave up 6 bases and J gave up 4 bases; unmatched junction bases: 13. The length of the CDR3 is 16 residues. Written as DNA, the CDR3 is TGCGCCAGCAGCGCCCTTAGACGGGAGGGCCGAGAGACCCAGTACTTC. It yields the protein CASSALRREGRETQYF.

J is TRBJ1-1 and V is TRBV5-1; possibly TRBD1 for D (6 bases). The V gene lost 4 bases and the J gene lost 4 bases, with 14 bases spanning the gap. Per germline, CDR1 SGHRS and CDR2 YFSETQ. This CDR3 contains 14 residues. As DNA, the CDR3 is TGCGCCAGCAGCCGAGACAGGCTATTCACTGAAGCTTTCTTT. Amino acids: CASSRDRLFTEAFF.

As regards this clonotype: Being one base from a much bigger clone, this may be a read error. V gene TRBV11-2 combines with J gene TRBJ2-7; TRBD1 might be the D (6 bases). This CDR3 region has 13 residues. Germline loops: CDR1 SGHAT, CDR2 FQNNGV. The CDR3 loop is CASRFTGSFEQYF. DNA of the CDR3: TGTGCCAGCAGATTTACAGGGTCCTTCGAGCAGTACTTC.

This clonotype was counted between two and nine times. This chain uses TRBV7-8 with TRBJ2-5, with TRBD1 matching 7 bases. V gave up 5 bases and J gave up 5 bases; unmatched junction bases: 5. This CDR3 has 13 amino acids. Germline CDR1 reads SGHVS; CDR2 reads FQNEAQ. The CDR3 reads CASSAGTEETQYF. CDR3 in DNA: TGTGCCAGCAGCGCAGGGACAGAGGAGACCCAGTACTTC.

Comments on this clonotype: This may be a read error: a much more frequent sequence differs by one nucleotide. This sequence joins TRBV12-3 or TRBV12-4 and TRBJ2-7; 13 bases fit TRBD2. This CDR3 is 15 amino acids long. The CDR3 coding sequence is TGTGGCAGCAGTCCCACTACTAGCGGGAGGGGTGAGCAGTACTTC. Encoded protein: CGSSPTTSGRGEQYF.

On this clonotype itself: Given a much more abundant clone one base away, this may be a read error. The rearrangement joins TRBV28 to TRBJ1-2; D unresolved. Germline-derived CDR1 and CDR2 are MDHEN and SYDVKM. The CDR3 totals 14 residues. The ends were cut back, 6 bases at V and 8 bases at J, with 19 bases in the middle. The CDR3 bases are TGTGCCAGCAGACTAACCGGGTCAATGCAGGGCTACACCTTC. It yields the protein CASRLTGSMQGYTF.

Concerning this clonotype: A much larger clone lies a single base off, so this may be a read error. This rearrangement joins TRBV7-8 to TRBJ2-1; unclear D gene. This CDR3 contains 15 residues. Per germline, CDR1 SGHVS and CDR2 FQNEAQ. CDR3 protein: CASSLVDFSYNEQLF. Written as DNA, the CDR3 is TGTGCCAGCAGCTTAGTGGATTTTTCTTACAATGAGCAGCTCTTC.